This T cell receptor beta chain was recorded in a study of cytomegalovirus exposure and HLA in healthy donors. This clone was recorded only once. The PCR made use of 60 Vbeta and 13 Jbeta primers. Here immunoSEQ multiplex PCR was the method, and the copy in TCRdb shows in-frame clones only, minus some. The sample yields roughly 130,000 clones, approximately 84% seen once. The V gene's germline CDR1 is SGHDT and CDR2 YYEEEE. This CDR3 has 14 amino acids. The V and J ends lost 4 bases and 2 bases respectively, with 11 bases between them. This sequence joins TRBV5-6 and TRBJ2-3; D call uncertain. This clonotype originated in a boy under 10 years old in good health and CMV-seronegative. The sequenced sample was PBMCs. The CDR3 here is CASSPNQHTDTQYF. DNA of the CDR3: TGTGCCAGCAGCCCGAACCAACACACAGATACGCAGTATTTT.